In this sample, the clone carrying this TCR beta chain turned up a few times. What it binds is unknown. The data belong to a study of T-cell memory formation after mild COVID-19. Notes on the study in general: Mostly located in CM and EM were contracting CD4+ clones, with contracting CD8+ clones located in EMRA. Researchers could not confirm that second-wave clones peaking on day 37 targeted SARS-CoV-2.

UMIs and sample barcodes were carried by the TCR alpha and TCR beta cDNA libraries that 5'RACE produced using constant-segment primers. Each CDR3 protein is one row after TCRdb ran MiXCR on the 5' RACE reads. The data hold hundreds of thousands of distinct CDR3 sequences, with about 20% observed a single time. This sequence originates from an adult woman who had mild COVID-19 (a few samples of this study predate the infection). Cell type and time point are not known. Sample: PBMCs or a T cell subset sorted from them (not recorded which).

CDR3 amino acids: CASSNSSPGRQFF. The CDR3 bases are TGTGCCAGCAGCAACTCTTCACCGGGACGCCAGTTCTTC. The V and J genes are TRBV7-6 and TRBJ2-1, with D perhaps TRBD1 or TRBD2 (5 bases each). Germline V gene lookup returns CDR1 SGHVS and CDR2 FNYEAQ. V gave up 5 bases and J gave up 13 bases, with 18 bases separating them. This CDR3 comprises 13 residues.